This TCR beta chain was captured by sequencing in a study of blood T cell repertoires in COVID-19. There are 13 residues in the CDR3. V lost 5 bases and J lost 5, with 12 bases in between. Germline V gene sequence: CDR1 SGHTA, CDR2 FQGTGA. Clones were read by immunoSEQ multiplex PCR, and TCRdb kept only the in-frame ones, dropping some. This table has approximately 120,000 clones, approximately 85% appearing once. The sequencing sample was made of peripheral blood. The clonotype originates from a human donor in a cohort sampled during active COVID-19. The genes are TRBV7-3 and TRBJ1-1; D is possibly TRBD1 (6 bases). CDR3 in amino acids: CASSPAQGTEAFF. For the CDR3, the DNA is TGTGCCAGCAGCCCCGCACAGGGAACTGAAGCTTTCTTT.